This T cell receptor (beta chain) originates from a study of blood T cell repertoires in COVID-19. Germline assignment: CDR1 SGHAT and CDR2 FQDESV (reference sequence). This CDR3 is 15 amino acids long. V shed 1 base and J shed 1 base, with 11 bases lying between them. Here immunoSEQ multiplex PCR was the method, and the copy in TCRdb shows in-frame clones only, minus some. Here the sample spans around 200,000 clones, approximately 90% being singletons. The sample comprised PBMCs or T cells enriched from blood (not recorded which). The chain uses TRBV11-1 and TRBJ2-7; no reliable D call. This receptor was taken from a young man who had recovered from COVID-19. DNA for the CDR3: TGTGCCAGCAGCTTAGGACGGGTGTCTTCCTACGAGCAGTACTTC. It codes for CASSLGRVSSYEQYF.